Listed below are T cell receptor beta chains from one sample, sequenced in a study of post-analysis software for immune sequencing data. TCRdb reanalysed the PCR reads using MiXCR and keeps one entry per CDR3 protein. The table shows some 700,000 distinct CDR3 sequences, with 55% to 60% occurring only once. The sample taken for sequencing was blood. The receptors were gathered from a girl aged 2-10 years with multiple sclerosis. Each CDR3 is given with its conserved first and last residue. A D gene is named only where the DNA matches it firmly.

j_gene	v_gene	d_gene	CDR3aa
.	TRBV6-1	.	CASSEYTRQETQYF
TRBJ2-7	TRBV20-1	TRBD1	CSARERQGSTYEQYF
TRBJ1-5	TRBV6-5	.	CATGTAHSPQHF
TRBJ2-2	TRBV12-3/TRBV12-4	.	CASRQASNTGELFF
TRBJ1-1	TRBV7-7	.	CASSVDVNTEAFF
TRBJ1-2	TRBV6-5	TRBD1	CATLTGLYGYTF
TRBJ2-1	TRBV12-3/TRBV12-4	.	CASSLGRTNEQFF
TRBJ2-5	TRBV29-1	.	CSVFPSLYNEQYF
TRBJ2-1	TRBV7-9	TRBD2	CASSPPGGTTYNEQFF
TRBJ2-7	TRBV15	TRBD1	CATSRVFGTASYEQYF
TRBJ2-3	TRBV29-1	.	CSVDSPGALATDTQYF
TRBJ1-1	TRBV6-2/TRBV6-3	.	CASSYIGEEAFF
TRBJ2-7	TRBV5-1	TRBD1	CASSWGQGPYEQYF
TRBJ1-2	TRBV29-1	.	CSVEDFLLGREGTRGYTF
TRBJ2-5	TRBV11-2	.	CASSKNQETQYF
TRBJ2-1	TRBV29-1	.	CSVEDGSTFNNEQFF
TRBJ2-1	TRBV4-2	.	CASSQAGFNEQFF
TRBJ2-3	TRBV11-2	TRBD2	CASSLGLAGVSTDTQYF
TRBJ2-1	TRBV3-1	.	CASSRSPDSSYNEQFF
TRBJ1-5	TRBV20-1	.	CSARDEMSGPENQPQHF
TRBJ2-1	TRBV12-3/TRBV12-4	.	CASTAGLLTYNEQFF
TRBJ2-1	TRBV9	TRBD2	CASSVALLAGGPNEQFF
TRBJ2-2	TRBV7-2	.	CASSLGNQHPGGELFF
TRBJ1-1	TRBV5-1	.	CASSSAGRNTEAFF
TRBJ2-3	TRBV5-1	.	CASSPGIGDTQYF
TRBJ2-3	TRBV12-3/TRBV12-4	TRBD2	CASTRTSGFADTQYF
TRBJ2-1	TRBV5-6	TRBD2	CASSSSGGAVYVQFF
TRBJ2-5	TRBV19	TRBD1	CASRLNGQAQETQYF
.	TRBV10-3	.	CATLEGETQYF
TRBJ2-1	TRBV6-1	TRBD2	CASSEGTGGTYNEQFF
TRBJ2-1	TRBV4-1	TRBD2	CASSQSDGTSGKETQFF
TRBJ2-7	TRBV12-3/TRBV12-4	.	CASSLGTGRTYEQYF
TRBJ2-1	TRBV6-5	.	CASGGSSYNEQFF
TRBJ1-2	TRBV12-3/TRBV12-4	.	CASSLQRTYGYTF
TRBJ2-3	TRBV25-1	TRBD1	CASRRDSSTDTQYF
TRBJ2-1	TRBV5-6	.	CASSLEIRADDNEQFF
TRBJ2-1	TRBV10-3	TRBD1	CAIRPPGTDSYNEQFF
TRBJ2-7	TRBV6-5	TRBD2	CASSYLTSGRSYEQYF
TRBJ2-3	TRBV4-1	.	CASSQAGGRTDTQYF
TRBJ2-1	TRBV7-9	.	CASSLDPRLPRDEQFF
TRBJ1-2	TRBV4-2	TRBD1	CASSQQQGVNHGYTF
TRBJ2-3	TRBV12-3/TRBV12-4	.	CASSIAAGTDTQYF
TRBJ1-1	TRBV7-2	.	CASRRGGVWVNTEAFF
TRBJ2-7	TRBV6-5	.	CASSYQVRGSYEQYF
TRBJ1-2	TRBV6-4	.	CASRGNRELGYTF
TRBJ2-2	TRBV18	.	CASSPPREGVGELFF
TRBJ2-7	TRBV9	TRBD2	CASSSEGGEIYEQYF
TRBJ2-1	TRBV20-1	.	CSAKGGQRSRGGYNEQFF
TRBJ2-1	TRBV12-3/TRBV12-4	.	CASSPIQGLVNEQFF
TRBJ2-5	TRBV2	.	CASRQGGQETQYF
TRBJ2-3	TRBV5-1	TRBD1	CASSVDRGRTDTQYF
TRBJ2-2	TRBV12-3/TRBV12-4	.	CASSFFVDTGELFF
TRBJ2-4	TRBV5-6	TRBD1	CASSPQGAGQYF